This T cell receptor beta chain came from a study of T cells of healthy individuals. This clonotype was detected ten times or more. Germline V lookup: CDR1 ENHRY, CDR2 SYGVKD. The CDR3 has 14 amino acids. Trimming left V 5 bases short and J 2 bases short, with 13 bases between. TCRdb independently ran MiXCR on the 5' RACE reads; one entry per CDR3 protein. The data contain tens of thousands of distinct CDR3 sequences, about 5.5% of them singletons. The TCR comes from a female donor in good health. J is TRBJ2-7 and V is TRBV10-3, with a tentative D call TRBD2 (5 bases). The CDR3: CAISTPDGTYEQYF. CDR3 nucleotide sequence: TGTGCCATCAGTACACCGGACGGGACCTACGAGCAGTACTTC.